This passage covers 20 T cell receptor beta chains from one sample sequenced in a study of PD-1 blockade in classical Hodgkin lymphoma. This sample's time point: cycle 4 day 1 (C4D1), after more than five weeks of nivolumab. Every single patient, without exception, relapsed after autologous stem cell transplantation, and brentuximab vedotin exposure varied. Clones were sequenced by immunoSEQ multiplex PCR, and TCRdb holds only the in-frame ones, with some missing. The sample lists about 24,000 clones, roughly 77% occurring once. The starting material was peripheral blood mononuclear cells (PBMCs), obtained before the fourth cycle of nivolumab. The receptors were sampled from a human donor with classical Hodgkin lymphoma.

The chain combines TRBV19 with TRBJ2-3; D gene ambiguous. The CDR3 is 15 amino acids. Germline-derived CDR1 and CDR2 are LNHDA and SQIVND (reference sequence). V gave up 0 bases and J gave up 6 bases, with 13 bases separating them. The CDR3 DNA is TGTGCCAGTAGTATAGATCACAGTACCCACGATACGCAGTATTTT. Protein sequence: CASSIDHSTHDTQYF.

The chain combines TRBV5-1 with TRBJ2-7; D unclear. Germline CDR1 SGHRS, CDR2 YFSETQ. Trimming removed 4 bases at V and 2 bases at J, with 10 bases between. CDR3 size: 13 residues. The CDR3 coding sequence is TGCGCCAGCAGCGCACCAACGCCCTACGAGCAGTACTTC. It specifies CASSAPTPYEQYF.

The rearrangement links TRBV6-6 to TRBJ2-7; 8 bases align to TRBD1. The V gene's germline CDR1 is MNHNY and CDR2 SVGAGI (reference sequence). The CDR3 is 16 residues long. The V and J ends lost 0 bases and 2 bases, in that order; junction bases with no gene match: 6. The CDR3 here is CASSYSLRTGTYEQYF. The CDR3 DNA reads TGTGCCAGCAGTTACTCGCTAAGGACAGGGACCTACGAGCAGTACTTC.

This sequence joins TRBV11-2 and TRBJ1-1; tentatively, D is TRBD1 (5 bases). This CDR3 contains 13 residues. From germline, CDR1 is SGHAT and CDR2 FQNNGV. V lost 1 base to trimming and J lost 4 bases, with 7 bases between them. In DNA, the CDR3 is TGTGCCAGCAGCTTAGCGGGGGGCACTGAAGCTTTCTTT. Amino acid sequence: CASSLAGGTEAFF.

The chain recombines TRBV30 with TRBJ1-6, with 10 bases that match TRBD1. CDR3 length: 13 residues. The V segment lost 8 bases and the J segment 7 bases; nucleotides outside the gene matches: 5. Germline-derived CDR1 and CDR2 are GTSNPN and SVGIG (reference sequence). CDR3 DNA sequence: TGTGCCGGTTCGGGACAGGGGAATTCACCCCTCCACTTT. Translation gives CAGSGQGNSPLHF.

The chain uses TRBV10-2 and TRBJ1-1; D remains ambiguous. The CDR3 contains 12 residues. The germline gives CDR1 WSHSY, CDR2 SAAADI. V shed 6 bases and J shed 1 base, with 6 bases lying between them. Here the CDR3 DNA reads TGCGCCAGCAGGCCAGAGAACACTGAAGCTTTCTTT. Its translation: CASRPENTEAFF.

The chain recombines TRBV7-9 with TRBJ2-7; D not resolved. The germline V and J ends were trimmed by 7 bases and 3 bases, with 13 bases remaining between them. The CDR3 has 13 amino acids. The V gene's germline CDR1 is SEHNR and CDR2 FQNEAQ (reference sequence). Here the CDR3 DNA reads TGTGCCAGCACCCATGACTCACTCTACGAGCAGTACTTC. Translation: CASTHDSLYEQYF.

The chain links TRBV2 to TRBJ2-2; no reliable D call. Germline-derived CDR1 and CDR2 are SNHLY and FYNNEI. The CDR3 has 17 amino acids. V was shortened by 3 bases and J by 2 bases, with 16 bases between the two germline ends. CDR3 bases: TGTGCCAGCAGTGATGTGAAGGGCCCACTTAACACCGGGGAGCTGTTTTTT. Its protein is CASSDVKGPLNTGELFF.

CDR3 in amino acids: CSTNTQYF. The CDR3 nucleotides read TGCAGCACCAATACGCAGTATTTT. The chain joins TRBV29-1 to TRBJ2-3; D call uncertain. Trimming took off 8 bases at V and 7 bases at J, with 4 bases between the two ends. This CDR3 has 8 residues. Germline values: CDR1 SQVTM, CDR2 ANQGSEA.

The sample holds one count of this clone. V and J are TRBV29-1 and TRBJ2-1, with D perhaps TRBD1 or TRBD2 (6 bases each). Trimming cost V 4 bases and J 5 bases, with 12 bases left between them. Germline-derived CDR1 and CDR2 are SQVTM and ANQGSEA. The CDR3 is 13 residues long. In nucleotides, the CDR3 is TGCAGCGTTGCCCCGAGGGGGGACAATGAGCAGTTCTTC. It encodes CSVAPRGDNEQFF.

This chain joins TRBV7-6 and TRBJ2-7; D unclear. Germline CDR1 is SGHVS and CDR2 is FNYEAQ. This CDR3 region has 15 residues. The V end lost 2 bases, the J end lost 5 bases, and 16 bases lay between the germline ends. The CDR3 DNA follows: TGTGCCAGCAGCTTATTCGGTCAAACTGGGGACGAGCAGTACTTC. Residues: CASSLFGQTGDEQYF.

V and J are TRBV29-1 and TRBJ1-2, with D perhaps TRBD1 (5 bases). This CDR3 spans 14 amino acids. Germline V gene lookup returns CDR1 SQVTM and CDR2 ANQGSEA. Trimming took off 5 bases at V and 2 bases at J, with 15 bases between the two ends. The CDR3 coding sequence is TGCAGCGTTATACCGGGGCCTACCAACTATGGCTACACCTTC. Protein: CSVIPGPTNYGYTF.

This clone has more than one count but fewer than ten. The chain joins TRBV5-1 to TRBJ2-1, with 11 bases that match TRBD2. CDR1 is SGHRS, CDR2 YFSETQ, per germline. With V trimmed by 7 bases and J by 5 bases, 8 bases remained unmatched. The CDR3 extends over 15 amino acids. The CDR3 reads CASRQLAGDNNEQFF. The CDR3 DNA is TGCGCCAGCCGTCAACTAGCGGGGGACAACAATGAGCAGTTCTTC.

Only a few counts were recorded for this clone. Here the CDR3 DNA reads TGCGCCAGCAGGGGACCTGGAAATCAGCCCCAGCATTTT. It translates to CASRGPGNQPQHF. The chain uses TRBV5-1 and TRBJ1-5; maybe TRBD1 (5 bases). Germline values: CDR1 SGHRS, CDR2 YFSETQ. Trimming shortened V by 5 bases and J by 4 bases, and 10 bases separated the two germline ends. This CDR3 is built from 13 residues.

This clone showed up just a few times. The CDR3 DNA sequence: TGTGCCAGCTCACCAAGGGATTCTGGAAACACCATATATTTT. This codes for CASSPRDSGNTIYF. This chain uses TRBV18 with TRBJ1-3, with no clear D. This CDR3 has 14 amino acids. Looked up from germline, CDR1 is KGHSH and CDR2 is LQKENI. Trimming removed 2 bases at V and 1 base at J, with 6 bases between.

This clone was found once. The CDR3 sequence is CASSSSGGAYEQYF. The CDR3 nucleotides read TGTGCCAGCAGCTCTAGCGGGGGGGCCTACGAGCAGTACTTC. This chain connects TRBV13 to TRBJ2-7; 12 positions match TRBD2. Germline V lookup: CDR1 PRHDT, CDR2 FYEKMQ (reference sequence). After removal of 4 bases from V and 2 bases from J, the junction contained 0 bases not matched to a gene. This CDR3 has 14 residues.

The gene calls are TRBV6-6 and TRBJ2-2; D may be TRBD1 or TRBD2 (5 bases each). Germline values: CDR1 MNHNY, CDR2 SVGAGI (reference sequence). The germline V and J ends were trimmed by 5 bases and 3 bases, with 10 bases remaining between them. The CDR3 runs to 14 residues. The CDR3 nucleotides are TGTGCCAGCAGTCCGGGACCGCACACCGGGGAGCTGTTTTTT. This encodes CASSPGPHTGELFF.

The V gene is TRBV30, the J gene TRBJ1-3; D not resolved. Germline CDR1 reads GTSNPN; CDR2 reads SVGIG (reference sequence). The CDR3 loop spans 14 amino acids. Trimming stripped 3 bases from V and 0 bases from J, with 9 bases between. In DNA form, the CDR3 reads TGTGCCTGGAGGCCCCCCGGCTCTGGAAACACCATATATTTT. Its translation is CAWRPPGSGNTIYF.

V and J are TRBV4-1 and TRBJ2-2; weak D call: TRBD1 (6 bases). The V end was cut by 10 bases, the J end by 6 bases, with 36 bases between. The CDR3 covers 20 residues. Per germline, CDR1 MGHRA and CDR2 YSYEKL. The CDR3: CATSPRTDRKDWTPPGELFF. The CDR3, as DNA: TGCGCCACCTCCCCCCGGACAGATAGGAAAGACTGGACCCCCCCCGGGGAGCTGTTTTTT.

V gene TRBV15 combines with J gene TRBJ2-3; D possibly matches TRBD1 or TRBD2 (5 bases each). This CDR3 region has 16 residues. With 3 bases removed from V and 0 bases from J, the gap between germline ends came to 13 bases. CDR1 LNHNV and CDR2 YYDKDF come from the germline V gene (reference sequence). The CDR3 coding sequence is TGTGCCACCAGCAGGAAAGGGACGGATAGCACAGATACGCAGTATTTT. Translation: CATSRKGTDSTDTQYF.